This TCR beta chain was retrieved from a study of identical twins (dated by TCRdb to about 2016). About the study as a whole: The study deep-sequenced TCR alpha and beta repertoires from monozygotic twins, unrelated adults of various ages and cord blood to test whether fetal clonotypes persist. To rule out contamination, the twin experiments were replicated at different times with different library preparation protocols.

Every donor was a healthy Caucasian. The twin cohort comprised three pairs of female monozygotic twins, all aged roughly 18 to 30 years. The RNA used for TCR libraries was isolated from peripheral blood mononuclear cells. This clonotype was seen a handful of times. What antigen it recognizes has not been identified. No qualities accompany the bases; no much larger clone lies one base away. Library construction relied on 5' RACE. Sequencing took place on an Illumina HiSeq 2000. Template switching introduced a universal primer binding site; the final cDNA contained a unique molecular identifier, enabling accurate counting of TCR cDNA molecules. First-strand cDNA for TCR alpha and beta chains was synthesized from specific primers in the conserved constant-segment region. To control for contamination, every cDNA library carried two barcodes: a SMART-Mk sample barcode plus Illumina barcodes. Two successive PCR steps introduced TruSeq adapter sequences along with Illumina sample barcodes. TCR alpha and beta cDNA libraries were sequenced on the Illumina HiSeq platform with custom primers. From the authors' description of their analysis: MiGEC processed the raw reads to extract unique molecular identifiers, while MiXCR was used to determine the CDR3 positions. Recombination models were inferred per individual with the repgenHMM and IGoR tools using an EM algorithm. Shared clonotypes were analyzed with the tcR package in R, and sharing was normalized by the product of cloneset sizes. To study raw recombination free of thymic and clonal selection effects, out-of-frame nonproductive sequences were analyzed. TCRdb itself trimmed the public reads at Q25 with fastp, ran MiXCR and retained productive beta chains. Every CDR3 protein is listed once, alongside the most common genes and DNA of its rows. The authors' filters were not applied to this entry. The table for this sample lists some 900,000 distinct CDR3 sequences; roughly 12% of them were counted only once. The ten largest clones represent 1.5% to 2% of the sample.

Taken from the germline V gene (reference sequence), the CDR1 and CDR2 loops are MNHEY and SMNVEV. Spanning cysteine to phenylalanine, the CDR3 consists of 14 amino acids. The DNA shown is the 42-base CDR3, in frame from base 1. The germline V end is reduced by 5 bases and the J end by 8 bases; junction bases left unmatched: 7. The full study reports these points: Compared with coincidental sharing between unrelated individuals, an excess of low generation-probability sequences was observed among out-of-frame TCR alpha sequences shared between twins. Zero-insertion analyses could be partly confounded by invariant T cells such as MAIT and iNKT, though diverse VJ usage argued against such confounding for most clonotypes. Fewer insertions were carried by abundant cord blood beta clonotypes; a weaker similar trend was observed in young adult naive repertoires, while no such trend was observed in memory repertoires. A weaker excess of twin sharing was found in beta out-of-frame sequences because the signal-to-noise ratio was lowered by fewer shared sequences. Because the same donors could not be followed over many years, the conclusions relied on cross-sectional statistical analysis. Out-of-frame TCR alpha sharing in monozygotic twins was systematically underestimated by recombination models, whereas sharing between unrelated individuals was in agreement with the recombination models.

These data are also associated with another study on yellow fever vaccine responses in identical twins. That second report states: According to the authors, in identical twins the way T cells responded to vaccination appeared partly convergent and partly personalized. In the study, vaccine-responding T cell clones were precisely tracked in identical twins.

The V and J genes are TRBV27 and TRBJ1-5; 9 bases in between match TRBD1. The material sequenced was PBMCs. This receptor was taken from a woman aged 18-29 years in good health. The nucleotides are TGTGCCAGCAGTCCCGGGACAGGGATTGAGCCCCAGCATTTT. It codes for CASSPGTGIEPQHF.